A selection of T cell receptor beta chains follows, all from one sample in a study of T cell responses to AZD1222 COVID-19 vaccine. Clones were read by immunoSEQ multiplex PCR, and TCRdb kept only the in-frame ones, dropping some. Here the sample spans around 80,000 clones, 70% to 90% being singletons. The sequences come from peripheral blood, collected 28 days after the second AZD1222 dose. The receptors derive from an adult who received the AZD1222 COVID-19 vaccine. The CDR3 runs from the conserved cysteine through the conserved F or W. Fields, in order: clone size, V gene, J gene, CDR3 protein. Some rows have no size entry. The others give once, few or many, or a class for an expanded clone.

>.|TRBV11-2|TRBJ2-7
CASSHGAETLDGQYF
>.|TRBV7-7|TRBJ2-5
CASSPRLASQETQYF
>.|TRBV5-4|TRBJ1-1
CASSLDRGHTEAFF
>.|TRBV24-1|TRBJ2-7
CATSDGRTGVNEQYF
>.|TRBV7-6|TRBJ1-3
CASRGPTSSGNTIYF
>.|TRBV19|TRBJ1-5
CASSDMSGSNQPQHF
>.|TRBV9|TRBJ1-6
CASTKSVANSPLHF
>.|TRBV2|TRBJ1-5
CATCRDRGGNQPQHF
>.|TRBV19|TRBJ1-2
CASNPGGSDPYGYTF
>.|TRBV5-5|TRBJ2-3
CASSLDLAVTDTQYF
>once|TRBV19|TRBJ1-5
CASSISGGTGDQPQHF
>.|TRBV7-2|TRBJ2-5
CASSLGPQETQYF
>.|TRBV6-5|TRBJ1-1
CASRVGWQGEAEAFF
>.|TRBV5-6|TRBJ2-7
CASSVGSGTGVDEQYF
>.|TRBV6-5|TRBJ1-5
CASSENQPQHF
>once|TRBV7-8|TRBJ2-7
CASSFNRAPFSYEQYF
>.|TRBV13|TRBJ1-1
CASSLDNSEAFF
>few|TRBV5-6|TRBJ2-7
CASSLAGTGYKAYEQYF
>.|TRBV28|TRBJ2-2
CASSWPAGITGELFF
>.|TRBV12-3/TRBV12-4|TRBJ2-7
CASRGSRPYEQYF
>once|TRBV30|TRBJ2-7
CALTRRQGITYEQYF
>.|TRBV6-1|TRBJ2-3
CASSERSGSQGVRDTQYF
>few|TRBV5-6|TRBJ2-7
CASSLAGTGAGEQYF
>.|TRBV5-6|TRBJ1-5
CASSSTGGYGDQPQHF
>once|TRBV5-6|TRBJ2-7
CASSPAEAGGEQYF
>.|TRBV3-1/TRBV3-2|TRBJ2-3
CASSQDPSAGTDTQYF
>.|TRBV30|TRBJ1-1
CAWSVAGGSGRGTEAFF
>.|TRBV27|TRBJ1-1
CASSLRRLAEAFF
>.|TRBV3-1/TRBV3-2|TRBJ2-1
CASRRAGNNEQFF
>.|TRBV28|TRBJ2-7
CASSLHRNEQYF
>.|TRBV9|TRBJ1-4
CASSPRREGTNEKLFF
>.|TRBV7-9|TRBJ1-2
CASSFGGQSYGYTF
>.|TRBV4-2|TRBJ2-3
CASSQGTSGRNTDTQYF
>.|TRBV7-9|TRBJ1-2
CASSFYGTAPYGYTF
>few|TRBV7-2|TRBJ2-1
CASSLAPGIYEQFF
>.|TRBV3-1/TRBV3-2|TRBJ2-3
CASSLGRPDTQYF
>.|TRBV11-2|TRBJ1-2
CASSSQGNGYTF
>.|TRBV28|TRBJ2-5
CASSFPSGQGRETQYF
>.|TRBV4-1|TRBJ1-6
CASSQARQGYSPLHF
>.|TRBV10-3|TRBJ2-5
CATRSSDSQETQYF
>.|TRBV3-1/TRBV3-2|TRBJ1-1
CASSRWDRGNTEAFF
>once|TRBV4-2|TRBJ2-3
CASSQEGLAGGQGRGDTQYF
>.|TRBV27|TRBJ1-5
CASSAGQVHQPQHF
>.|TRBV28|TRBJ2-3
CATLRQGFTDTQYF
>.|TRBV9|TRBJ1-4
CASSMTTGVNEKLFF
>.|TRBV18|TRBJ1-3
CASSPDPGQGRNTIYF
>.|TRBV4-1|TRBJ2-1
CASSQGRRGGGYNEQFF
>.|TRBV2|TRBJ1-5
CASSQYSNQPQHF